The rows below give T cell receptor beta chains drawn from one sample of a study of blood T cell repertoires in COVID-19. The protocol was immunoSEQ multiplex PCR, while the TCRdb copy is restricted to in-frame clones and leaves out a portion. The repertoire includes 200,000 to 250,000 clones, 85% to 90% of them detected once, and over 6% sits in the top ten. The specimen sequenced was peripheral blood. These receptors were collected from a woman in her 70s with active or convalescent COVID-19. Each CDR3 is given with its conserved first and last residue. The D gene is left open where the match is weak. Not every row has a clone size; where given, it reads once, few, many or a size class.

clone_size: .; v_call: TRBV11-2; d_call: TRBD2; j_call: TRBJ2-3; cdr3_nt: TGTGCCAGCAGCTTACCGGGGGGGCAAGATACGCAGTATTTT; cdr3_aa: CASSLPGGQDTQYF
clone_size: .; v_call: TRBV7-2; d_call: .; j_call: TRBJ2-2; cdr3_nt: TGTGCCAGCAGCTTAGCGTTCGGCACCGGGGAGCTGTTTTTT; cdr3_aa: CASSLAFGTGELFF
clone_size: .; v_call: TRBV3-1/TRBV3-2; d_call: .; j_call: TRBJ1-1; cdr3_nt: TGTGCCAGCAGCACACAGTGGGGGGGGACTGAAGCTTTCTTT; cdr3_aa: CASSTQWGGTEAFF
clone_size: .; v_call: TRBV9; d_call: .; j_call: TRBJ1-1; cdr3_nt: TGTGCCAGCAGCGTAGCGGAGGGTATCACTGAAGCTTTCTTT; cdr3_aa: CASSVAEGITEAFF
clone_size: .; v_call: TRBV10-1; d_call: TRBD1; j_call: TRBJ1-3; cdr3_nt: TGCGCCAGCAGCAAGGAGTTTACGGGACAGAATGGAAACACCATATATTTT; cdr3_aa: CASSKEFTGQNGNTIYF
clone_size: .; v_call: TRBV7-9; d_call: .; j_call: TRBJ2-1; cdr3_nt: TGTGCCAGCAGCCTGGCCCCGGCGGGGCCTGGTGAGCAGTTCTTC; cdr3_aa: CASSLAPAGPGEQFF
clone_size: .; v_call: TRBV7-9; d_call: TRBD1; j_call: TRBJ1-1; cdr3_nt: TGTGCCAGCAGCGTATCCGGGACAGGGGAGACTGAAGCTTTCTTT; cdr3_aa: CASSVSGTGETEAFF
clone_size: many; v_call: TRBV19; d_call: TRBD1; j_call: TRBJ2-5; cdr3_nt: TGTGCCAGTAGTAAATTCCCCGGGACAGGTGGGGAGACCCAGTACTTC; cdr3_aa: CASSKFPGTGGETQYF
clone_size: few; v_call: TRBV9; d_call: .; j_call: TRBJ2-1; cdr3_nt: TGTGCCAGCAGCGCCCGACAGGAGAGCTCCTACAATGAGCAGTTCTTC; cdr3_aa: CASSARQESSYNEQFF
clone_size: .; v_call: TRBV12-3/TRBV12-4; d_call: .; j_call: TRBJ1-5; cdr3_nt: TGTGCCAGCAGTTTGGCGGTGGGTCAGCCCCAGCATTTT; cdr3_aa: CASSLAVGQPQHF
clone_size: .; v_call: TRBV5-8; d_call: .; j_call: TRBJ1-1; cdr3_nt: TGTGCCAGCAGCTTGCTTGCAGAAACCACTGAAGCTTTCTTT; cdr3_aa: CASSLLAETTEAFF
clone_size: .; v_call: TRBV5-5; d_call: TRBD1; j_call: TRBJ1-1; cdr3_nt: TGTGCCAGCAGTCGGACAGGCCCCAACACTGAAGCTTTCTTT; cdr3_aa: CASSRTGPNTEAFF